A single sample is the source of the 21 T cell receptor beta chains below, sequenced in a study of beta chain features in type 1 diabetes. Reverse transcription of all isolated RNA meant that expressed TCRB transcripts were sequenced. Sequencing was performed with immunoSEQ multiplex PCR; in TCRdb, only in-frame clones are kept and a portion is missing. The sample has 150,000 or so clones; roughly 10% are singletons. Material for sequencing was central memory CD4+ T cells from blood. The receptors were gathered from a woman aged 40 to 50 in good health.

This clone came up many times. CDR3: CASSPWTGATAFF. The DNA for the CDR3 is TGTGCCAGCAGCCCCTGGACAGGGGCCACAGCTTTCTTT. The chain employs TRBV7-9 and TRBJ1-1; TRBD1 agrees at 9 bases. V lost 5 bases, J lost 10 bases, and 8 bases stayed unmatched. The CDR3 is 13 amino acids. Per germline, CDR1 SEHNR and CDR2 FQNEAQ (reference sequence).

A few counts support this clone. The gene calls are TRBV11-2 and TRBJ1-2; TRBD1 matches at 8 bases. From germline, CDR1 is SGHAT and CDR2 FQNNGV. Losses at the gene ends were 5 bases for V and 4 bases for J; bases not matched to a gene: 6. The length of the CDR3 is 14 residues. CDR3 protein: CASSLRDRFYGYTF. In DNA, the CDR3 is TGTGCCAGCAGCCTCAGGGACAGGTTCTATGGCTACACCTTC. Looking up the rest from reference TRBV11-2 and TRBJ1-2 gives the full variable domain: EAGVAQSPRYKIIEKRQSVAFWCNPISGHATLYWYQQILGQGPKLLIQFQNNGVVDDSQLPKDRFSAERLKGVDSTLKIQPAKLEDSAVYLCASSLRDRFYGYTFGSGTRLTVV.

CDR3 residues: CASSQVLPQGTGGNTIYF. CDR3 DNA: TGCGCCAGCAGCCAAGTACTACCTCAGGGTACCGGTGGAAACACCATATATTTT. The chain has TRBV4-1 and TRBJ1-3; maybe TRBD1 (5 bases). The CDR3 has 18 residues. V shed 1 base and J shed 3 bases, with 19 bases lying between them. Per the germline V gene, CDR1 is MGHRA and CDR2 is YSYEKL.

This clone has just a few counts. This chain joins TRBV13 and TRBJ2-3, with 9 bases matching TRBD1. V lost 5 bases, J lost 8 bases, and 14 bases stayed unmatched. The CDR3 consists of 16 residues. From germline, CDR1 is PRHDT and CDR2 FYEKMQ (reference sequence). This CDR3 is CASSRLNGQGMVTQYF. CDR3 DNA sequence: TGTGCCAGCAGCCGCCTTAACGGACAGGGGATGGTTACGCAGTATTTT.

A few counts support this clone. The CDR3 bases are TGCGCCAGCAGTGGGCAGGACTACAATGAGCAGTTCTTC. Protein sequence: CASSGQDYNEQFF. The V and J genes are TRBV5-1 and TRBJ2-1; no reliable D call. The CDR3 extends over 13 amino acids. Germline V gives CDR1 SGHRS, CDR2 YFSETQ. V dropped 5 bases and J dropped 3 bases, with 9 bases sitting between them.

This clone has just a few counts. This rearrangement joins TRBV9 to TRBJ2-1; TRBD2 might be the D (6 bases). The V gene's germline CDR1 is SGDLS and CDR2 YYNGEE. The CDR3 consists of 15 residues. The V end lost 0 bases, the J end lost 7 bases, and 14 bases lay between the germline ends. CDR3 bases: TGTGCCAGCAGCGTAGGGGCTCGGAGGGGAAATGAGCAGTTCTTC. Translation gives CASSVGARRGNEQFF. Variable domain in full (rest from reference TRBV9 and TRBJ2-1): DSGVTQTPKHLITATGQRVTLRCSPRSGDLSVYWYQQSLDQGLQFLIQYYNGEERAKGNILERFSAQQFPDLHSELNLSSLELGDSALYFCASSVGARRGNEQFFGPGTRLTVL.

In its sample, this clone was seen a few times. The chain employs TRBV5-5 and TRBJ2-5, with D perhaps TRBD1 (5 bases). In germline, CDR1 is SGHKS, CDR2 YYEKEE (reference sequence). V lost 3 bases and J lost 5, with 14 bases in between. This CDR3 spans 14 amino acids. The CDR3 loop reads CASSSDITRETQYF. In DNA, the CDR3 is TGTGCCAGCAGCTCGGACATAACTCGGGAGACCCAGTACTTC.

In this sample, this clone turned up a few times. The rearrangement uses TRBV2 and TRBJ2-7; TRBD2 matches at 8 bases. This CDR3 has 14 residues. CDR1 and CDR2 from the germline V gene are SNHLY and FYNNEI. The V and J ends lost 6 bases and 2 bases, in that order; junction bases with no gene match: 6. CDR3 DNA: TGTGCCAGCAGCATTAGCGGGGCGGCCTACGAGCAGTACTTC. Translating it yields CASSISGAAYEQYF.

The J gene is TRBJ2-3, the V gene TRBV20-1, with D maybe TRBD2 (6 bases). Per the germline V gene, CDR1 is DFQATT and CDR2 is SNEGSKA (reference sequence). The CDR3 totals 11 residues. Trimming took 6 bases from V and 5 from J, leaving 9 bases between them. This CDR3 is CSAGAGDTQYF. In DNA form, the CDR3 reads TGCAGTGCCGGAGCGGGAGATACGCAGTATTTT.

CDR3: CASSLSLTGTGNYEQYF. Here the CDR3 DNA reads TGTGCCAGCAGCTTATCCCTCACCGGGACAGGGAACTACGAGCAGTACTTC. V and J are TRBV7-6 and TRBJ2-7, with 9 bases that match TRBD1. Germline CDR1 is SGHVS and CDR2 is FNYEAQ. There are 17 residues in the CDR3. The J segment lost 3 bases and the V segment lost 2 bases, leaving 11 bases of the junction unmatched.

The genes are TRBV5-1 and TRBJ2-5; TRBD2 is a possible D gene (6 bases). The ends were cut back, 6 bases at V and 4 bases at J, with 10 bases in the middle. Germline lookup yields CDR1 SGHRS and CDR2 YFSETQ. The CDR3 sequence is 12 residues long. The CDR3 is CASKMEGETQYF. Written as DNA, the CDR3 is TGCGCCAGCAAAATGGAGGGAGAGACCCAGTACTTC.

CDR3 nucleotides: TGCGCCAGCAGCTCGAACACAGGGGGATTCCAAGAGACCCAGTACTTC. Translated: CASSSNTGGFQETQYF. This chain links TRBV5-1 with TRBJ2-5, with 8 nucleotides matching TRBD1. V lost 3 bases to trimming and J lost 1 base; unmatched junction nucleotides: 8. The CDR3 is 16 residues long. Germline CDR1 SGHRS, CDR2 YFSETQ.

The gene calls are TRBV14 and TRBJ1-2; D is possibly TRBD1 (5 bases). V gave up 4 bases and J gave up 1 base, with 16 bases separating them. Germline loops: CDR1 SGHDN, CDR2 FVKESK. This CDR3 is 16 amino acids long. The CDR3 nucleotides are TGTGCCAGCAGCCCCGGGTTAGGGGCCGATAACTATGGCTACACCTTC. Its translation is CASSPGLGADNYGYTF.

CDR3 sequence: CASRPSGGNGEQYF. CDR3 nucleotides: TGTGCCAGCAGGCCTAGCGGGGGGAACGGCGAGCAGTACTTC. The chain employs TRBV7-2 and TRBJ2-7; 11 bases map to TRBD2. The V gene end was trimmed by 6 bases and the J gene end by 6 bases; junction bases not matched to a gene: 7. In germline, CDR1 is SGHTA, CDR2 FQGNSA. This CDR3 spans 14 amino acids.

The gene calls are TRBV5-1 and TRBJ2-5; D possibly corresponds to TRBD2 (5 bases). CDR1 is SGHRS, CDR2 YFSETQ, per germline. The CDR3 runs to 14 residues. The V and J ends lost 4 bases and 7 bases respectively, with 17 bases between them. CDR3 coding DNA: TGCGCCAGCAGCACTAGGGAGCTTTCGGGGACCCAGTACTTC. This codes for CASSTRELSGTQYF.

The rearrangement uses TRBV5-1 and TRBJ1-2; TRBD1 aligns across 7 bases. CDR3 size: 14 residues. Germline V gene sequence: CDR1 SGHRS, CDR2 YFSETQ. V lost 4 bases, J lost 5 bases, and 8 bases stayed unmatched. The CDR3 DNA reads TGCGCCAGCAGCCCAGGGGACAGAGAGTATGGCTACACCTTC. Translated, it gives CASSPGDREYGYTF.

This clone was counted only a few times. V and J are TRBV6-5 and TRBJ2-7; D gene uncertain. Looked up from germline, CDR1 is MNHEY and CDR2 is SVGAGI. V was shortened by 8 bases and J by 0 bases, with 14 bases between the two germline ends. The CDR3 is made up of 14 amino acids. This CDR3 is CASRLTGSSYEQYF. Written as DNA, the CDR3 is TGTGCCAGCCGTCTGACCGGGTCCTCCTACGAGCAGTACTTC.

The chain joins TRBV7-2 to TRBJ2-7; D may be TRBD1 (5 bases). Germline V CDR1 and CDR2: SGHTA, FQGNSA. The V end lost 1 base, the J end lost 3 bases, and 10 bases lay between the germline ends. The CDR3 has 14 amino acids. CDR3 amino acids: CASSLGAGHYEQYF. Here the CDR3 DNA reads TGTGCCAGCAGCTTAGGGGCAGGGCACTACGAGCAGTACTTC. The entire variable domain, with the rest obtained from reference TRBV7-2 and TRBJ2-7, is as follows: GAGVSQSPSNKVTEKGKDVELRCDPISGHTALYWYRQSLGQGLEFLIYFQGNSAPDKSGLPSDRFSAERTGGSVSTLTIQRTQQEDSAVYLCASSLGAGHYEQYFGPGTRLTVT.

This clone appeared a few times. The chain recombines TRBV18 with TRBJ2-7; 8 nucleotides match TRBD1. CDR3 length: 16 residues. With 2 bases clipped from V and 2 bases from J, the junction kept 8 bases outside the gene matches. Germline V lookup: CDR1 KGHSH, CDR2 LQKENI. The CDR3 reads CASSPGTAGGPYEQYF. CDR3 coding DNA: TGTGCCAGCTCACCAGGCACCGCAGGGGGCCCCTACGAGCAGTACTTC.

This clone showed up just a few times. The chain links TRBV19 to TRBJ1-2; D perhaps matches TRBD1 (6 bases). CDR3 size: 18 residues. From germline, CDR1 is LNHDA and CDR2 SQIVND (reference sequence). V shed 6 bases and J shed 8 bases, with 31 bases lying between them. CDR3 bases: TGTGCCAGTAGATTGGGCTCCCACCTTGCCACAGGGACCGGCGGCTACACCTTC. Residues: CASRLGSHLATGTGGYTF.

This clone was recorded a few times. The rearrangement joins TRBV6-6 to TRBJ2-2, with D uncertain. The CDR3 totals 14 residues. With 6 bases removed from V and 8 bases from J, the gap between germline ends came to 16 bases. Germline V lookup: CDR1 MNHNY, CDR2 SVGAGI (reference sequence). CDR3: CASRYLEARGELFF. The CDR3 bases are TGTGCCAGCAGGTATTTAGAGGCACGAGGGGAGCTGTTTTTT.